The 28 T cell receptor beta chains below were found in one sample sequenced in a study of cytomegalovirus exposure and HLA in healthy donors. The PCR ran on 60 Vbeta and 13 Jbeta primers. Produced via immunoSEQ multiplex PCR; TCRdb's table is partial and in-frame only. The sample yields 150,000 or so clones, over 70% seen once. The specimen was PBMCs. These receptors originate from a woman aged 40 to 55 in good health and CMV-seronegative.

V and J are TRBV4-2 and TRBJ1-2; D perhaps matches TRBD1 (6 bases). The V end was cut by 7 bases, the J end by 7 bases, with 16 bases between. The CDR3 has 13 residues. Germline lookup yields CDR1 LGHNA and CDR2 YNFKEQ. The CDR3 coding sequence is TGTGCCAGCACCTATGGGGGGGCGGCTGGCTACACCTTC. Protein: CASTYGGAAGYTF.

In this sample, this clone turned up a few times. The gene calls are TRBV7-9 and TRBJ2-3, with D possibly matching TRBD2 (5 bases). CDR1 is SEHNR, CDR2 FQNEAQ, per germline (reference sequence). This CDR3 comprises 15 residues. Trimming left V 1 base short and J 2 bases short, with 10 bases between. The CDR3 DNA sequence: TGTGCCAGCAGCTTAGGCGGACTGTCCACAGATACGCAGTATTTT. Protein sequence: CASSLGGLSTDTQYF. Full variable domain (rest looked up from reference TRBV7-9 and TRBJ2-3): DTGVSQNPRHKITKRGQNVTFRCDPISEHNRLYWYRQTLGQGPEFLTYFQNEAQLEKSRLLSDRFSAERPKGSFSTLEIQRTEQGDSAMYLCASSLGGLSTDTQYFGPGTRLTVL.

V usage is TRBV5-1 and J usage is TRBJ2-6; the D gene is possibly TRBD2 (6 bases). This CDR3 contains 16 residues. Germline V gives CDR1 SGHRS, CDR2 YFSETQ. V was shortened by 4 bases and J by 0 bases, with 11 bases between the two germline ends. The CDR3 coding sequence is TGCGCCAGCAGCGGTGGGGGGAACTCTGGGGCCAACGTCCTGACTTTC. Translating it yields CASSGGGNSGANVLTF.

The V call is TRBV19, the J call TRBJ2-1; D is unclear. CDR3 length equals 16 residues. The germline V gene encodes CDR1 LNHDA and CDR2 SQIVND (reference sequence). Trimming removed 7 bases from V and 0 bases from J, with 16 bases in between. The CDR3 reads CASTSGDPSSYNEQFF. The CDR3 bases are TGTGCCAGTACCTCAGGCGACCCGAGCTCCTACAATGAGCAGTTCTTC.

The chain combines TRBV4-2 with TRBJ2-3; the D gene is possibly TRBD1 (6 bases). V was cut by 1 base and J by 5 bases, with 16 bases left in between. The length of the CDR3 is 16 residues. CDR1 is LGHNA and CDR2 is YNFKEQ in the germline V gene. The CDR3 spells CASSQGPWTDLDTQYF. In DNA, the CDR3 is TGTGCCAGCAGCCAAGGACCCTGGACAGACCTAGATACGCAGTATTTT.

V gene TRBV11-2 combines with J gene TRBJ2-2, with 10 positions matching TRBD2. The CDR3 totals 15 residues. Germline V lookup: CDR1 SGHAT, CDR2 FQNNGV. V trimming: 3 bases; J trimming: 7 bases; junction bases outside the gene matches: 5. The CDR3 nucleotides read TGTGCCAGCAGCTTCTCCGGGACTAGCGACGGGGAGCTGTTTTTT. Its translation is CASSFSGTSDGELFF.

The V call is TRBV27, the J call TRBJ2-7, with 14 bases lining up with TRBD2. Germline V CDR1 and CDR2: MNHEY, SMNVEV (reference sequence). Losses at the gene ends were 5 bases for V and 13 bases for J; bases not matched to a gene: 7. The CDR3 runs to 13 residues. CDR3 nucleotides: TGTGCCAGCAGTCCATCGACTAGCGGGAGGGTTTACTTC. Its translation is CASSPSTSGRVYF.

This chain uses TRBV9 with TRBJ2-2; D possibly corresponds to TRBD2 (6 bases). This CDR3 has 19 amino acids. The V and J ends lost 0 bases and 2 bases respectively, with 20 bases between them. Looked up from germline, CDR1 is SGDLS and CDR2 is YYNGEE. The CDR3 DNA reads TGTGCCAGCAGCGTAGGGAGGGGAATTAGCCCCCAAAACACCGGGGAGCTGTTTTTT. It codes for CASSVGRGISPQNTGELFF.

This clone was recorded only once. The sample contains more than one DNA sequence encoding this CDR3. The chain is built from TRBV20-1 and TRBJ2-5; weak D call: TRBD1 (6 bases). Germline lookup yields CDR1 DFQATT and CDR2 SNEGSKA (reference sequence). The CDR3 runs to 11 residues. Trimming took off 6 bases at V and 5 bases at J, with 10 bases between the two ends. This CDR3 reads CSAHRGETQYF. The CDR3 DNA follows: TGCAGTGCCCATAGGGGGGAGACCCAGTACTTC.

V gene TRBV9 combines with J gene TRBJ2-5; TRBD1 is a possible D gene (5 bases). V lost 0 bases and J lost 7, with 13 bases in between. The CDR3 extends over 14 amino acids. Germline loops: CDR1 SGDLS, CDR2 YYNGEE. The CDR3 region has the DNA TGTGCCAGCAGCGTAGAGGCCAGGGTTGTGACCCAGTACTTC. The encoded protein is CASSVEARVVTQYF.

CDR3 loop: CASSQERERSYEQYF. The CDR3 nucleotides are TGCGCCAGCAGCCAAGAGCGGGAGAGGTCCTACGAGCAGTACTTC. The chain uses TRBV4-3 and TRBJ2-7; 7 positions agree with TRBD2. Looked up from germline, CDR1 is LGHNA and CDR2 is YSLEER. This CDR3 has 15 amino acids. V gave up 0 bases and J gave up 1 base; unmatched junction bases: 3.

J is TRBJ2-4 and V is TRBV6-5, with D tentatively TRBD1 (5 bases). Germline assignment: CDR1 MNHEY and CDR2 SVGAGI. The V end lost 2 bases, the J end lost 4 bases, and 9 bases lay between the germline ends. The CDR3 has 14 residues. The CDR3 coding sequence is TGTGCCAGCAGTTACACGGACACAAAAAACATTCAGTACTTC. Translating gives CASSYTDTKNIQYF.

As to this clone: Germline is not matched at one junction end, which may reflect a read error. The chain has TRBV5-5 and TRBJ2-7, with D unresolved. The CDR3 sequence is 15 residues long. Germline V gene lookup returns CDR1 SGHKS and CDR2 YYEKEE (reference sequence). CDR3: CASSQEWASSYEQYF. CDR3 coding DNA: TGCGCCAGCAGCCAAGAATGGGCCAGCTCCTACGAGCAGTACTTC. Complete variable domain (other parts from reference TRBV5-5 and TRBJ2-7): DAGVTQSPTHLIKTRGQQVTLRCSPISGHKSVSWYQQVLGQGPQFIFQYYEKEERGRGNFPDRFSARQFPNYSSELNVNALLLGDSALYLCASSQEWASSYEQYFGPGTRLTVT.

This clone was detected a few times. The V call is TRBV5-8, the J call TRBJ2-7, with TRBD1 matching over 9 bases. V lost 0 bases, J lost 4 bases, and 5 bases stayed unmatched. The CDR3 has 15 residues. Germline values: CDR1 SGHTS, CDR2 YDEGEE. This CDR3 reads CASSLGTGVPYEQYF. The CDR3 DNA sequence: TGTGCCAGCAGCTTGGGGACAGGGGTCCCTTACGAGCAGTACTTC.

This chain uses TRBV4-2 with TRBJ1-1; no clear D gene. Between the trimmed V and J ends, which lost 4 bases and 8 bases, there was a span of 11 bases. The CDR3 spans 12 residues. The germline gives CDR1 LGHNA, CDR2 YNFKEQ. The CDR3 region is CASSRFTREAFF. The DNA of the CDR3 is TGTGCCAGCAGCCGATTTACTAGAGAAGCTTTCTTT.

In DNA form, the CDR3 reads TGTGCCAGCAGCCCGACAGGTCCTCGCGACACAGATACGCAGTATTTT. It encodes CASSPTGPRDTDTQYF. The chain carries TRBV4-2 and TRBJ2-3, with D perhaps matching TRBD1 (6 bases). V was cut by 4 bases and J by 2 bases, with 16 bases left in between. This CDR3 spans 16 amino acids. Germline CDR1 and CDR2: LGHNA and YNFKEQ.

This clone was counted between two and nine times. This sequence joins TRBV28 and TRBJ1-1; D is unresolved. Per germline, CDR1 MDHEN and CDR2 SYDVKM. The CDR3 spans 10 residues. V gave up 8 bases and J gave up 8 bases, with 9 bases separating them. In DNA form, the CDR3 reads TGTGCCAGCGAGAAGCGGGAAGCTTTCTTT. It translates to CASEKREAFF.

This chain uses TRBV7-3 with TRBJ2-5; TRBD2 might be the D (6 bases). Germline V gives CDR1 SGHTA, CDR2 FQGTGA. Trimming took off 5 bases at V and 5 bases at J, with 12 bases between the two ends. This CDR3 has 13 residues. The CDR3 region has the DNA TGTGCCAGCAGCCGCGATCGGGGGGAGACCCAGTACTTC. Residues: CASSRDRGETQYF.

V gene TRBV27 combines with J gene TRBJ2-1; 8 bases line up with TRBD2. The CDR3 runs 17 residues. CDR1 and CDR2 (germline): MNHEY, SMNVEV (reference sequence). With V trimmed by 2 bases and J by 1 base, 7 bases remained unmatched. The CDR3 DNA is TGTGCCAGCAGTTTAAGGCGGGGGGCCGAGTCCTACAATGAGCAGTTCTTC. Residues: CASSLRRGAESYNEQFF.

This chain uses TRBV27 with TRBJ1-5, with D possibly TRBD1 on 6 matching bases. This CDR3 spans 13 amino acids. Per germline, CDR1 MNHEY and CDR2 SMNVEV (reference sequence). Trimming left V 1 base short and J 9 bases short, with 10 bases between. In DNA form, the CDR3 reads TGTGCCAGCAGTTTATGGGGGGGCCGGCCCCAGCATTTT. This sequence encodes CASSLWGGRPQHF.

The chain uses TRBV11-1 and TRBJ2-5, with 8 bases aligning to TRBD2. After removal of 6 bases from V and 5 bases from J, the junction contained 11 bases not matched to a gene. Germline V gives CDR1 SGHAT, CDR2 FQDESV (reference sequence). The CDR3 length is 15 residues. The chain's CDR3 is CASRYLGLAGETQYF. CDR3 bases: TGTGCCAGCAGGTACTTAGGACTAGCCGGGGAGACCCAGTACTTC.

This clone was observed once. V is TRBV20-1 and J is TRBJ2-5; possible D gene TRBD1, 6 bases. CDR3 length: 11 amino acids. Germline CDR1 DFQATT, CDR2 SNEGSKA (reference sequence). V was pared by 6 bases and J by 3 bases, with 8 bases between. The CDR3 spells CSAGAEETQYF. The DNA of the CDR3 is TGCAGTGCGGGGGCAGAAGAGACCCAGTACTTC.

This rearrangement joins TRBV7-2 to TRBJ2-3, with a tentative D call TRBD2 (6 bases). V was pared by 0 bases and J by 4 bases, with 11 bases between. Germline values: CDR1 SGHTA, CDR2 FQGNSA. This CDR3 contains 15 residues. CDR3 sequence (DNA): TGTGCCAGCAGCTTAGCGCGCGGGGCACCAGATACGCAGTATTTT. This codes for CASSLARGAPDTQYF.

J is TRBJ2-7 and V is TRBV7-9; the match to TRBD2 covers 8 bases. The V and J ends lost 8 bases and 5 bases, in that order; junction bases with no gene match: 17. The germline gives CDR1 SEHNR, CDR2 FQNEAQ (reference sequence). CDR3 length: 16 amino acids. The CDR3, as DNA: TGTGCCAGCGGAGATAGCGGGGTAGCGGCGTGGAACGAGCAGTACTTC. It encodes CASGDSGVAAWNEQYF. The complete variable domain, with remaining parts taken from reference TRBV7-9 and TRBJ2-7, reads DTGVSQNPRHKITKRGQNVTFRCDPISEHNRLYWYRQTLGQGPEFLTYFQNEAQLEKSRLLSDRFSAERPKGSFSTLEIQRTEQGDSAMYLCASGDSGVAAWNEQYFGPGTRLTVT.

V gene TRBV6-5 combines with J gene TRBJ2-7; TRBD1 is a possible D gene (6 bases). The length of the CDR3 is 13 residues. The ends were cut back, 4 bases at V and 2 bases at J, with 9 bases in the middle. The germline V gene has CDR1 MNHEY and CDR2 SVGAGI. CDR3 in amino acids: CASSSTGTYEQYF. The CDR3 region has the DNA TGTGCCAGCAGTTCAACAGGGACCTACGAGCAGTACTTC.

CDR3 in DNA: TGTGCCAGTAGTATAGAATCGTTAAATCAGCCCCAGCATTTT. Its translation: CASSIESLNQPQHF. V gene TRBV19 combines with J gene TRBJ1-5; the D is unclear. Trimming took off 0 bases at V and 4 bases at J, with 7 bases between the two ends. This CDR3 has 14 residues. Germline V gene sequence: CDR1 LNHDA, CDR2 SQIVND (reference sequence).

The chain carries TRBV4-3 and TRBJ2-5, with a tentative D call TRBD1 (5 bases). This CDR3 has 15 amino acids. The ends were cut back, 0 bases at V and 3 bases at J, with 11 bases in the middle. Per germline, CDR1 LGHNA and CDR2 YSLEER. The CDR3 region has the DNA TGCGCCAGCAGCCAAGAATGGGGCAGAGAAGAGACCCAGTACTTC. Translated: CASSQEWGREETQYF.

The rearrangement uses TRBV18 and TRBJ1-2; D perhaps matches TRBD1 (5 bases). The ends were cut back, 6 bases at V and 8 bases at J, with 16 bases in the middle. This CDR3 region has 13 residues. The germline V gene encodes CDR1 KGHSH and CDR2 LQKENI. The DNA of the CDR3 is TGTGCCAGCTCTCTATCGACAGTATTCGGCTACACCTTC. It yields the protein CASSLSTVFGYTF.